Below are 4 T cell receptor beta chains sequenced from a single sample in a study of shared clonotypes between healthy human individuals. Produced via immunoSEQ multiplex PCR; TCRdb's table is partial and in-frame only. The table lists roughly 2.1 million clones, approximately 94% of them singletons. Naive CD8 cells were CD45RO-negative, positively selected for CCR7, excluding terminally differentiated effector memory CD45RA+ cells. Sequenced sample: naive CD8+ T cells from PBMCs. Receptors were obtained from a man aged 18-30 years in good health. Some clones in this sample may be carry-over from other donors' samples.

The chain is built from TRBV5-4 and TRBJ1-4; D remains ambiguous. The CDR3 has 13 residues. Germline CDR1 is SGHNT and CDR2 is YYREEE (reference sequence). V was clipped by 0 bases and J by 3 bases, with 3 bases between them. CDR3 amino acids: CASSLVPNEKLFF. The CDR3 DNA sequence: TGTGCCAGCAGCTTGGTCCCTAATGAAAAACTGTTTTTT. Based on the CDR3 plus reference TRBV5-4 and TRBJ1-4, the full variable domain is ETGVTQSPTHLIKTRGQQVTLRCSSQSGHNTVSWYQQALGQGPQFIFQYYREEENGRGNFPPRFSGLQFPNYSSELNVNALELDDSALYLCASSLVPNEKLFFGSGTQLSVL.

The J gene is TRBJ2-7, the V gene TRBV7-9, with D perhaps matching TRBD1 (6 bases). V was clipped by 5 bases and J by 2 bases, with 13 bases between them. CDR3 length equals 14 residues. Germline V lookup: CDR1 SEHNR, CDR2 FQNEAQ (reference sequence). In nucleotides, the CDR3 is TGTGCCAGCAGCCGCCCCGACAGGACCTACGAGCAGTACTTC. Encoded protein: CASSRPDRTYEQYF.

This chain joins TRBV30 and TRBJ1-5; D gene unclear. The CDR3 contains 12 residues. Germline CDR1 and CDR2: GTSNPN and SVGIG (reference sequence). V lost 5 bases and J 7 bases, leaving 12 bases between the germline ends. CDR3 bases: TGTGCCTGGGATACGTCGACGCAGCCCCAGCATTTT. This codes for CAWDTSTQPQHF.

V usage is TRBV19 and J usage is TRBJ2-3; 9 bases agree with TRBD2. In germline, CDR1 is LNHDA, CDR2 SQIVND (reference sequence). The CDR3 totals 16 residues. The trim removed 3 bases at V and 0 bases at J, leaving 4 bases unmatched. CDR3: CASSILAGNSTDTQYF. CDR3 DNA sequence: TGTGCCAGTAGTATCCTAGCGGGGAATAGCACAGATACGCAGTATTTT.